The 9 T cell receptor beta chains below were found in one sample sequenced in a study of metastatic and nonmetastatic thyroid tumors. TCRdb re-called clones via MiXCR from the PCR reads. The sample lists 15,000 to 20,000 clones; about 29% were seen once. None of the patients had undergone any treatment ahead of thyroid surgery. The sample taken for sequencing was tumor tissue. These receptors were collected from a female donor with papillary thyroid cancer or a benign thyroid nodule (not recorded which). Some clones in this sample may be carry-over from other donors' samples.

This clone was seen more than once but under ten times. The rearrangement joins TRBV4-2 to TRBJ2-6; TRBD1 matches at 9 bases. Trimming cost V 3 bases and J 0 bases; bases outside gene matches: 0. The germline V gene has CDR1 LGHNA and CDR2 YNFKEQ. This CDR3 is 16 amino acids long. The CDR3: CASSQGQGSGANVLTF. As DNA, the CDR3 is TGTGCCAGCAGCCAGGGACAGGGCTCTGGGGCCAACGTCCTGACTTTC.

The sample holds a few counts of this clone. V gene TRBV28 combines with J gene TRBJ2-7; D is possibly TRBD1 or TRBD2 (5 bases each). V lost 5 bases, J lost 4 bases, and 21 bases lay in between. The CDR3 consists of 16 residues. Germline V CDR1 and CDR2: MDHEN, SYDVKM. The CDR3 DNA is TGTGCCAGCAGTCTAGCTCGCCGGGACCTAATTTACGAGCAGTACTTC. Translating it yields CASSLARRDLIYEQYF.

This clone was counted only a few times. This chain joins TRBV6-5 and TRBJ1-3, with 7 bases that match TRBD1. The germline CDR1 and CDR2 sequences are MNHEY and SVGAGI. Trimming removed 6 bases from V and 5 bases from J; junction bases left unmatched: 10. The CDR3 is 15 amino acids. CDR3 in amino acids: CASRYRIGGRNTIYF. CDR3 in DNA: TGTGCCAGCAGGTACCGCATAGGGGGCCGAAACACCATATATTTT.

V gene TRBV19 combines with J gene TRBJ2-3, with unresolved D. This CDR3 region has 14 residues. With 1 base removed from V and 5 bases from J, the gap between germline ends came to 10 bases. Germline-derived CDR1 and CDR2 are LNHDA and SQIVND (reference sequence). The CDR3 reads CASSIVYNGDTQYF. DNA of the CDR3: TGTGCCAGTAGTATAGTTTACAACGGAGATACGCAGTATTTT.

This clone showed up just a few times. The gene calls are TRBV24-1 and TRBJ1-2, with TRBD1 matching over 8 bases. This CDR3 contains 15 residues. Unmatched junction bases numbered 4, after V lost 0 bases and J lost 5 bases. Germline CDR1 is KGHDR and CDR2 is SFDVKD. The CDR3 loop reads CATSDLRRQGYGYTF. Here the CDR3 DNA reads TGTGCCACCAGTGATTTGAGGAGACAGGGGTATGGCTACACCTTC.

V usage is TRBV28 and J usage is TRBJ2-7; D gene unclear. This CDR3 region has 12 residues. Per the germline V gene, CDR1 is MDHEN and CDR2 is SYDVKM. Trimming took 5 bases from V and 6 from J, leaving 11 bases between them. The CDR3 DNA is TGTGCCAGCAGTGCCGGATCACGCGAGCAGTACTTC. Protein product: CASSAGSREQYF.

This clone is medium-sized (0.01 to 0.1%) by share. Other DNA sequences in this specimen translate into the identical CDR3. The chain combines TRBV7-9 with TRBJ2-1, with D possibly matching TRBD1 (5 bases). Trimming pared 3 bases from V and 8 bases from J, leaving 11 bases between. The CDR3 extends over 13 amino acids. Germline CDR1 reads SEHNR; CDR2 reads FQNEAQ (reference sequence). The DNA of the CDR3 is TGTGCCAGCAGCTTTTCAGGGATCGATGAGCAGTTCTTC. Residues: CASSFSGIDEQFF.

The rearrangement joins TRBV10-3 to TRBJ2-3; weak D call: TRBD1 (6 bases). The CDR3 length is 12 residues. The V and J ends lost 4 bases and 7 bases respectively, with 9 bases between them. The germline gives CDR1 ENHRY, CDR2 SYGVKD. CDR3 amino acids: CAISGQGNTQYF. Here the CDR3 DNA reads TGTGCCATCAGTGGTCAGGGGAATACGCAGTATTTT.

A few counts support this clone. An end of the junction does not agree with germline; a read error may underlie this. The gene calls are TRBV29-1 and TRBJ2-1, with TRBD2 matching over 8 bases. The germline CDR1 and CDR2 sequences are SQVTM and ANQGSEA. The CDR3 sequence is 15 residues long. The CDR3 protein is CSFDSGSGANNEQLF. The CDR3 DNA reads TGCAGCTTTGATTCGGGTAGCGGGGCAAACAATGAGCAGCTCTTC.